The following is a TCR beta chain sequence with its context. The antigen is undetermined. This entry comes from a study of CD8+ T cells in alopecia areata. Study-level points and caveats: Unlike in mice, where it was clearer, TCR sharing across patients was less clear, possibly HLA-related.

Extraction of RNA preceded its reverse transcription into cDNA, which served as the sequencing template. Generated by immunoSEQ multiplex PCR, the TCRdb table keeps only in-frame clones and is missing some. The table lists about 150,000 clones, around 47% of them singletons. Investigators sorted PBMCs to obtain both CD4+ and CD8+ T cells. The germline CDR1 and CDR2 sequences are KGHSH and LQKENI. The CDR3 sequence is 12 residues long. V lost 5 bases to trimming and J lost 0 bases, with 3 bases between them. The sample taken for sequencing was CD4+ T cells sorted from blood. This clonotype was sampled from a human donor with alopecia areata. The chain joins TRBV18 to TRBJ2-3; no clear D. In DNA form, the CDR3 reads TGTGCCAGCTCAACAAGCACAGATACGCAGTATTTT. Translation: CASSTSTDTQYF.